This TCR beta chain was sequenced in a study of T cells in Graves' hyperthyroidism and ophthalmopathy. The germline V and J ends were trimmed by 3 bases and 3 bases, with 10 bases remaining between them. Germline V gives CDR1 KGHDR, CDR2 SFDVKD. The CDR3 spans 15 residues. This clonotype has more than one count but fewer than ten. TCR beta CDR3 region amplification was performed from RNA transcripts. The HTBI set primed first-round TCR CDR3 RT-PCR. TCRdb itself ran the multiplex PCR reads through MiXCR, one entry per CDR3 protein. The data show a few hundred thousand distinct CDR3 sequences, 15% to 20% seen once.

The sequence came from a woman aged 55-69 years with Graves' ophthalmopathy. Sequenced input: blood. The rearrangement joins TRBV24-1 to TRBJ2-2, with a weak D call TRBD1 (5 bases). The CDR3 is CATSDGARYTGELFF. DNA for the CDR3: TGTGCCACCAGTGATGGGGCCAGATACACCGGGGAGCTGTTTTTT.